This TCR beta chain derives from a study of early T cells in non-severe SARS-CoV-2 infection. Study overall: Alpha and beta chains were unpaired, from unsorted whole-blood bulk RNA.

CDR1 and CDR2 from the germline V gene are SQVTM and ANQGSEA. The V end was cut by 7 bases, the J end by 6 bases, with 14 bases between. The CDR3 loop spans 12 amino acids. Individually, cDNA molecules had unique molecular identifiers attached to them. TCRdb reprocessed the 5' RACE reads with MiXCR, giving one entry per CDR3 protein. The sample contains about 84,000 distinct CDR3 sequences, about 12% of which appear only once. Study results and caveats: The VDJdb matching leaned toward anti-spike CD8 responses and overlooked private and CD4 specificities.

Details on this clonotype: Its specificity is not known.

The specimen was whole blood. The chain has TRBV29-1 and TRBJ2-3; D unresolved. The sequence was obtained from an adult who was a healthcare worker with PCR-confirmed SARS-CoV-2 infection or an uninfected control (not recorded which). For the CDR3, the DNA is TGCAGCGGCTTAGTGGCGTTGGATACGCAGTATTTT. It translates to CSGLVALDTQYF.